The clone carrying this TCR beta chain was counted only a few times. Antigen specificity is unknown. Thyroid surgery took place with no prior treatment in any patient. Germline V gene data show CDR1 as SQVTM and CDR2 as ANQGSEA. The CDR3 spans 11 residues. This sample is part of a study of metastatic and nonmetastatic thyroid tumors. Turning to the study itself: A comparison of repertoires was made across blood and tumor or nodule tissue from malignant and benign thyroid patients.

Study observations and caveats: The reported finding was significantly higher TCR beta diversity in malignant thyroid tumors relative to benign nodules, in blood and tumor.

In the original processing: Researchers built a distant-metastasis classifier for papillary thyroid cancer that drew on CDR3 differences across clinicopathological groups. TCRdb re-called the PCR reads with MiXCR. TCRdb, not the authors, supplied the V and J calls. The repertoire holds approximately 35,000 clones, with 10% to 14% as singletons. The chain has TRBV29-1 and TRBJ2-7; D ambiguous. What was sequenced was blood. This TCR was recovered from a female donor with papillary thyroid cancer or a benign thyroid nodule (not recorded which). Some clones in this sample may be carry-over from other donors' samples. The CDR3 spells CSATGSYEQYF. The DNA of the CDR3 is TGCAGTGCGACGGGCTCCTACGAGCAGTACTTC.